This T cell receptor (beta chain) was profiled in a study of T-cell reconstitution after alpha-beta-depleted transplantation in children. Unique molecular identifiers were used in preparing the TCRbeta library. TCRdb passed the PCR reads through MiXCR, listing each CDR3 protein once. The repertoire holds roughly 240,000 distinct CDR3 sequences, with 6.5% to 10% as singletons. Study-wide results and caveats: After transplant, at about two months, alpha-beta T cells were reportedly derived from several hundred expanded graft clones. One year after transplant, T-cell counts and diversity came mostly from newly produced T cells.

In its sample, this clonotype was seen many times. The antigen is undetermined. V lost 3 bases, J lost 0 bases, and 10 bases lay in between. This CDR3 is built from 15 residues. Germline V gene lookup returns CDR1 KGHSH and CDR2 LQKENI. The TCR sequence derives from a male patient between 5 and 17 years old who had a stem cell transplant for acute lymphoblastic leukemia, so the T cells may come from the graft donor. The sequenced sample was PBMCs, mostly from graft donor cells, obtained 180 days after TCRalphabeta/CD19-depleted stem cell transplant. The V and J genes are TRBV18 and TRBJ2-3; TRBD2 is a possible D gene (6 bases). For the CDR3, the DNA is TGTGCCAGCTCACCGGGGACTTATAGCACAGATACGCAGTATTTT. Translating it yields CASSPGTYSTDTQYF.